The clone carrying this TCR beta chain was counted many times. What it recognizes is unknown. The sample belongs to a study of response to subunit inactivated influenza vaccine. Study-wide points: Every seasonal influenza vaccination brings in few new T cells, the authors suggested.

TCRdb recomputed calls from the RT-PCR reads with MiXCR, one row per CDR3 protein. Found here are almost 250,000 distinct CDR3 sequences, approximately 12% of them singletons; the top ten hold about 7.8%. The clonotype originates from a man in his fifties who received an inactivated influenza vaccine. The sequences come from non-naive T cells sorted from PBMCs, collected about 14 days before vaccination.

The CDR3: CASTPGQGGYNEQFF. The CDR3 DNA is TGTGCCAGCACGCCGGGCCAAGGGGGTTACAATGAGCAGTTCTTC. This chain joins TRBV12-3 or TRBV12-4 and TRBJ2-1; weak D call: TRBD1 (6 bases). This CDR3 contains 15 residues. V gave up 7 bases and J gave up 4 bases, with 17 bases separating them.